These 27 T cell receptor beta chains were all obtained from the same sample, sequenced in a study of cytomegalovirus exposure and HLA in healthy donors. PCR primers comprised 60 Vbeta and 13 Jbeta primers. Clones were read by immunoSEQ multiplex PCR, and TCRdb kept only the in-frame ones, dropping some. The sample has 120,000 to 150,000 clones, over 65% seen once. Sequencing was carried out using PBMCs. The source is a woman younger than 45 in good health and CMV-seronegative.

There are a few counts of this clone. The chain is built from TRBV27 and TRBJ1-4; the match to TRBD1 covers 7 bases. J was trimmed by 7 bases and V by 6 bases; bases with no gene match: 8. Germline values: CDR1 MNHEY, CDR2 SMNVEV (reference sequence). The CDR3 spans 14 residues. This CDR3 reads CASRIDRETEKLFF. The CDR3 coding sequence is TGTGCCAGCAGGATAGACAGGGAAACTGAAAAACTGTTTTTT. The whole variable domain, filled in from reference TRBV27 and TRBJ1-4, reads EAQVTQNPRYLITVTGKKLTVTCSQNMNHEYMSWYRQDPGLGLRQIYYSMNVEVTDKGDVPEGYKVSRKEKRNFPLILESPSPNQTSLYFCASRIDRETEKLFFGSGTQLSVL.

The sample holds a few counts of this clone. The chain joins TRBV7-8 to TRBJ2-2; 8 bases fit TRBD1. Germline CDR1 SGHVS, CDR2 FQNEAQ. V dropped 3 bases and J dropped 6; count of bases not matched to a gene: 15. The CDR3 has 18 residues. In DNA, the CDR3 is TGTGCCAGCAGCTTCAGCCAACTGGGACAGGCGATTCCCGGGGAGCTGTTTTTT. It is translated as CASSFSQLGQAIPGELFF.

In its sample, this clone was seen a few times. The J gene is TRBJ1-1, the V gene TRBV7-9; possible D gene TRBD1, 6 bases. There are 14 residues in the CDR3. Germline V CDR1 and CDR2: SEHNR, FQNEAQ (reference sequence). V was pared by 0 bases and J by 1 base, with 6 bases between. This CDR3 is CASSLAQGNTEAFF. The CDR3 region has the DNA TGTGCCAGCAGCTTAGCACAGGGGAACACTGAAGCTTTCTTT.

This clone was picked up a small number of times. This rearrangement joins TRBV27 to TRBJ2-3; 8 bases map to TRBD2. Looked up from germline, CDR1 is MNHEY and CDR2 is SMNVEV (reference sequence). This CDR3 is built from 16 residues. V lost 7 bases and J lost 3; bases outside the gene matches: 12. The CDR3 here is CASKKGPGGRTDTQYF. DNA of the CDR3: TGTGCCAGCAAAAAGGGACCGGGGGGGCGAACAGATACGCAGTATTTT.

CDR3 sequence: CASSLSGVGSYEQYF. CDR3 in DNA: TGTGCCAGCAGTTTATCAGGGGTGGGCTCCTACGAGCAGTACTTC. The rearrangement uses TRBV28 and TRBJ2-7; D possibly corresponds to TRBD1 (6 bases). Trimming stripped 1 base from V and 0 bases from J, with 10 bases between. CDR1 and CDR2 (germline): MDHEN, SYDVKM. This CDR3 is built from 15 residues.

The chain combines TRBV19 with TRBJ1-4; 8 positions agree with TRBD1. The germline CDR1 and CDR2 sequences are LNHDA and SQIVND (reference sequence). Losses at the gene ends were 6 bases for V and 12 bases for J; bases not matched to a gene: 3. The CDR3 length is 11 residues. The CDR3 loop reads CASRAQGELFF. The CDR3 bases are TGTGCCAGTAGGGCACAGGGGGAACTGTTTTTT.

In the case of this clone: Relative to the germline gene, one junction end is altered; a read error may explain this. The chain has TRBV7-9 and TRBJ1-1, with 7 nucleotides matching TRBD1. Per the germline V gene, CDR1 is SEHNR and CDR2 is FQNEAQ (reference sequence). The CDR3 is 15 residues long. The CDR3 region is CSSSFRQGLYTEAFF. DNA for the CDR3: TGTTCCAGCAGCTTCCGACAGGGATTATACACTGAAGCTTTCTTT.

The rearrangement uses TRBV19 and TRBJ2-2; D remains ambiguous. The V gene's germline CDR1 is LNHDA and CDR2 SQIVND (reference sequence). Trimming stripped 6 bases from V and 0 bases from J, with 14 bases between. This CDR3 comprises 16 residues. CDR3 amino acids: CASRKPTASNTGELFF. In DNA, the CDR3 is TGTGCCAGTAGGAAACCGACTGCCTCGAACACCGGGGAGCTGTTTTTT.

The DNA of the CDR3 is TGTTGCAGCAGCTATTACAGGACGACTAATGAAAAACTGTTTTTT. Encoded protein: CCSSYYRTTNEKLFF. The chain combines TRBV7-9 with TRBJ1-4; a weak D match, TRBD1 (5 bases). Germline assignment: CDR1 SEHNR and CDR2 FQNEAQ (reference sequence). The CDR3 has 15 amino acids. The full variable domain, its missing parts supplied by reference TRBV7-9 and TRBJ1-4, is DTGVSQNPRHKITKRGQNVTFRCDPISEHNRLYWYRQTLGQGPEFLTYFQNEAQLEKSRLLSDRFSAERPKGSFSTLEIQRTEQGDSAMYLCCSSYYRTTNEKLFFGSGTQLSVL.

The rearrangement uses TRBV11-2 and TRBJ2-5; 8 bases match TRBD2. After removal of 0 bases from V and 8 bases from J, the junction contained 5 bases not matched to a gene. Germline V gene data show CDR1 as SGHAT and CDR2 as FQNNGV. The CDR3 contains 14 residues. CDR3 loop: CASSLDRGGRTQYF. CDR3 in DNA: TGTGCCAGCAGCTTAGATCGGGGGGGGCGTACCCAGTACTTC.

The rearrangement links TRBV6-1 to TRBJ1-2; 10 bases line up with TRBD1. This CDR3 is built from 15 residues. The V gene end was trimmed by 7 bases and the J gene end by 2 bases; junction bases not matched to a gene: 7. The germline V gene encodes CDR1 MNHNS and CDR2 SASEGT. This CDR3 reads CASIPGQGVNYGYTF. The CDR3 nucleotides are TGTGCCAGCATCCCCGGACAGGGGGTAAACTATGGCTACACCTTC.

The V gene is TRBV6-5, the J gene TRBJ1-2; 8 nucleotides line up with TRBD1. With V trimmed by 0 bases and J by 2 bases, 5 bases remained unmatched. CDR3 length: 16 amino acids. Germline CDR1 MNHEY, CDR2 SVGAGI. The chain's CDR3 is CASSYSTGAYNYGYTF. CDR3 bases: TGTGCCAGCAGTTACTCGACAGGGGCATACAACTATGGCTACACCTTC.

V gene TRBV2 combines with J gene TRBJ2-1, with TRBD1 matching over 9 bases. The junction had 16 bases not matched to a gene; V was cut back by 8 bases and J by 8 bases. The CDR3 sequence is 16 residues long. Looked up from germline, CDR1 is SNHLY and CDR2 is FYNNEI. CDR3 sequence (DNA): TGTGCCAGCCTAAGGGACCGGACAGGGGCAACGGATGAGCAGTTCTTC. Amino acids: CASLRDRTGATDEQFF.

This clone has a handful of counts. This sequence joins TRBV27 and TRBJ2-5, with TRBD1 matching over 7 bases. Germline CDR1 MNHEY, CDR2 SMNVEV (reference sequence). The CDR3 has 16 residues. After removal of 7 bases from V and 4 bases from J, the junction contained 15 bases not matched to a gene. The CDR3 sequence is CASNPLTGRSRETQYF. The DNA of the CDR3 is TGTGCCAGCAATCCTCTGACAGGGAGATCCCGAGAGACCCAGTACTTC.

This clone was found a few times. The rearrangement links TRBV12-1 to TRBJ2-1; TRBD2 was called by the table and not checked on the DNA. TRBV12-1 represents a pseudogene. CDR3 length: 20 residues. The CDR3: CASSLNTSGRAESSYNEQFF. CDR3 coding DNA: TGTGCCAGCAGCTTAAACACTAGCGGGAGGGCCGAAAGCTCCTACAATGAGCAGTTCTTC.

In its sample, this clone was seen a few times. The rearrangement links TRBV7-3 to TRBJ2-2; D remains ambiguous. The germline CDR1 and CDR2 sequences are SGHTA and FQGTGA. CDR3 length: 15 amino acids. Deletions cut 2 bases from V and 1 base from J, with 8 bases between. CDR3 amino acids: CASSLYAGNTGELFF. CDR3 sequence (DNA): TGTGCCAGCAGCTTATATGCCGGGAACACCGGGGAGCTGTTTTTT. The full variable domain, with the rest looked up from reference TRBV7-3 and TRBJ2-2, is GAGVSQTPSNKVTEKGKYVELRCDPISGHTALYWYRQSLGQGPEFLIYFQGTGAADDSGLPNDRFFAVRPEGSVSTLKIQRTERGDSAVYLCASSLYAGNTGELFFGEGSRLTVL.

This chain connects TRBV7-2 to TRBJ1-5; D may be TRBD1 (5 bases). V was pared by 5 bases and J by 7 bases, with 9 bases between. This CDR3 spans 12 amino acids. From germline, CDR1 is SGHTA and CDR2 FQGNSA. CDR3 in DNA: TGTGCCAGCAGCGGCCGACAGCAGCCCCAGCATTTT. Its protein product is CASSGRQQPQHF.

The J gene is TRBJ1-1, the V gene TRBV30; no clear D. Trimming removed 7 bases from V and 3 bases from J, with 12 bases in between. Germline V gene lookup returns CDR1 GTSNPN and CDR2 SVGIG (reference sequence). The CDR3 is 12 amino acids. The CDR3 loop reads CASPQVYTEAFF. CDR3 sequence (DNA): TGTGCCTCCCCTCAGGTTTACACTGAAGCTTTCTTT.

V usage is TRBV5-4 and J usage is TRBJ2-1, with D possibly matching TRBD2 (5 bases). Germline assignment: CDR1 SGHNT and CDR2 YYREEE (reference sequence). V shed 0 bases and J shed 2 bases, with 12 bases lying between them. This CDR3 is 16 amino acids long. The CDR3 coding sequence is TGTGCCAGCAGCTTGGGTGTTAGCGTCACCTACAATGAGCAGTTCTTC. This translates into CASSLGVSVTYNEQFF. Combining the CDR3 with reference TRBV5-4 and TRBJ2-1 gives the whole variable domain ETGVTQSPTHLIKTRGQQVTLRCSSQSGHNTVSWYQQALGQGPQFIFQYYREEENGRGNFPPRFSGLQFPNYSSELNVNALELDDSALYLCASSLGVSVTYNEQFFGPGTRLTVL.

The J gene is TRBJ1-4, the V gene TRBV18; tentative D call: TRBD1 (6 bases). The CDR3 has 14 residues. Germline CDR1 KGHSH, CDR2 LQKENI. V lost 10 bases to trimming and J lost 6 bases, with 18 bases between them. The CDR3 DNA sequence: TGTGCCACCAGGATGAACAGGGATGATGAAAAACTGTTTTTT. Its translation is CATRMNRDDEKLFF.

The chain uses TRBV7-2 and TRBJ1-2; a possible D gene is TRBD1 (6 bases). Germline V CDR1 and CDR2: SGHTA, FQGNSA. The ends were cut back, 6 bases at V and 5 bases at J, with 16 bases in the middle. The CDR3 runs 14 residues. The CDR3 sequence: CASRSGQRRYGYTF. The DNA of the CDR3 is TGTGCCAGCAGATCCGGACAGCGACGATATGGCTACACCTTC.

The gene calls are TRBV5-6 and TRBJ2-5; tentative D call: TRBD1 (5 bases). This CDR3 region has 14 residues. The V and J ends lost 0 bases and 5 bases respectively, with 11 bases between them. Germline CDR1 SGHDT, CDR2 YYEEEE. CDR3 sequence (DNA): TGTGCCAGCAGCTTGGGGGGCGTCACGGAGACCCAGTACTTC. Translated, it gives CASSLGGVTETQYF.

The chain carries TRBV1 and TRBJ2-7; the listed D gene, TRBD2, was not tested against the DNA. TRBV1 is listed as a pseudogene. This CDR3 region has 17 residues. CDR3 DNA: TGCACCAGCAGCCAAGGGGCCAGGACTAGCGAGCCCTACGAGCAGTACGTC. The encoded protein is CTSSQGARTSEPYEQYV.

V is TRBV28 and J is TRBJ1-1; TRBD1 might be the D (5 bases). Per the germline V gene, CDR1 is MDHEN and CDR2 is SYDVKM. The CDR3 has 12 residues. The germline V and J ends were trimmed by 11 bases and 0 bases, with 10 bases remaining between them. CDR3 loop: CASTAMNTEAFF. In nucleotides, the CDR3 is TGTGCCTCGACAGCCATGAACACTGAAGCTTTCTTT.

The table lists this clone with a few counts. The rearrangement links TRBV10-2 to TRBJ1-1, with unresolved D. Per the germline V gene, CDR1 is WSHSY and CDR2 is SAAADI. The CDR3 length is 14 residues. V was cut by 0 bases and J by 12 bases, with 17 bases left in between. The CDR3 spells CASSESGGPRETFF. CDR3 in DNA: TGCGCCAGCAGTGAGTCTGGAGGGCCGCGAGAAACTTTCTTT.

This clone has only a few counts. This chain uses TRBV30 with TRBJ1-1; the D gene is possibly TRBD1 (6 bases). CDR3 length: 14 amino acids. Germline CDR1 and CDR2: GTSNPN and SVGIG (reference sequence). V was pared by 5 bases and J by 0 bases, with 13 bases between. The chain's CDR3 is CAWRRTAMNTEAFF. Written as DNA, the CDR3 is TGTGCCTGGCGTCGGACAGCCATGAACACTGAAGCTTTCTTT.

This chain connects TRBV7-9 to TRBJ1-5; D might be TRBD1 (6 bases). Germline assignment: CDR1 SEHNR and CDR2 FQNEAQ (reference sequence). V shed 1 base and J shed 9 bases, with 19 bases lying between them. The CDR3 contains 16 residues. This chain's CDR3 is CASSLGTGRRRRPQHF. For the CDR3, the DNA is TGTGCCAGCAGCTTAGGAACAGGGCGACGAAGGAGGCCCCAGCATTTT.